This entry lists 3 T cell receptor beta chains sequenced from one sample in a study of PD-1 blockade in classical Hodgkin lymphoma. Time point defined: cycle 4 day 1 (C4D1), after five to seven weeks of nivolumab. Every patient experienced relapse after autologous stem cell transplantation, and brentuximab vedotin exposure varied. Only in-frame clones appear in the TCRdb table, and some are missing; sequencing was by immunoSEQ multiplex PCR. The table lists tens of thousands of clones, over 75% of them singletons, with 30% to 45% in the top ten. Material: peripheral blood mononuclear cells (PBMCs), obtained before the fourth cycle of nivolumab. The receptors shown here come from a human donor with classical Hodgkin lymphoma.

The V call is TRBV27, the J call TRBJ2-5, with D hard to call. The V gene's germline CDR1 is MNHEY and CDR2 SMNVEV (reference sequence). V was clipped by 4 bases and J by 2 bases, with 8 bases between them. The CDR3 extends over 13 amino acids. The CDR3 reads CASSSSTQETQYF. The DNA for the CDR3 is TGTGCCAGCAGTTCATCAACTCAAGAGACCCAGTACTTC.

This clone turned up a few times. This rearrangement joins TRBV2 to TRBJ1-5; D perhaps matches TRBD1 (6 bases). The CDR3 length is 13 residues. The germline V gene encodes CDR1 SNHLY and CDR2 FYNNEI. Trimming took off 7 bases at V and 6 bases at J, with 13 bases between the two ends. CDR3 sequence reads: CASNQGGLQPQHF. The CDR3 nucleotides read TGTGCCAGCAATCAAGGGGGGCTTCAGCCCCAGCATTTT.

This chain links TRBV27 with TRBJ2-1; TRBD1 agrees at 9 bases. The J segment lost 10 bases and the V segment lost 5 bases, leaving 12 bases of the junction unmatched. CDR3 size: 15 residues. In germline, CDR1 is MNHEY, CDR2 SMNVEV (reference sequence). CDR3 DNA: TGTGCCAGCAGTGTATACCGGGACAGGGCTAAAGAGCAGTTCTTC. Residues: CASSVYRDRAKEQFF.